This entry features one TCR beta chain sequence. Its antigen is unknown. TCRdb reanalysed the 5' RACE reads using MiXCR and keeps one entry per CDR3 protein. The sample shows under 850,000 distinct CDR3 sequences, 15% to 20% of them seen only once. V shed 0 bases and J 7 bases; nucleotides not matched to a gene: 7. The CDR3 runs 14 residues. Germline CDR1 reads DFQATT; CDR2 reads SNEGSKA (reference sequence). This sample stems from a study of CD8 T cells in ankylosing spondylitis. Study conclusions and caveats: About 8 highly homologous variants made up a TCR beta motif that seemed to typify ankylosing spondylitis blood. With a CD8+ phenotype, disease-linked clones were relatively rare in peripheral blood. From matched ankylosing spondylitis synovial fluid, disease-linked clones were reportedly recovered at significantly enriched levels.

The V gene is TRBV20-1, the J gene TRBJ2-7; TRBD2 matches 9 bases. This receptor was identified in a male donor with ankylosing spondylitis. Input material: blood, either unsorted or a sorted T cell fraction (not recorded which). The CDR3 DNA sequence: TGCAGTGCTAGAGATGTAGCGGGAGCTTGGGAGCAGTACTTC. Translating gives CSARDVAGAWEQYF.